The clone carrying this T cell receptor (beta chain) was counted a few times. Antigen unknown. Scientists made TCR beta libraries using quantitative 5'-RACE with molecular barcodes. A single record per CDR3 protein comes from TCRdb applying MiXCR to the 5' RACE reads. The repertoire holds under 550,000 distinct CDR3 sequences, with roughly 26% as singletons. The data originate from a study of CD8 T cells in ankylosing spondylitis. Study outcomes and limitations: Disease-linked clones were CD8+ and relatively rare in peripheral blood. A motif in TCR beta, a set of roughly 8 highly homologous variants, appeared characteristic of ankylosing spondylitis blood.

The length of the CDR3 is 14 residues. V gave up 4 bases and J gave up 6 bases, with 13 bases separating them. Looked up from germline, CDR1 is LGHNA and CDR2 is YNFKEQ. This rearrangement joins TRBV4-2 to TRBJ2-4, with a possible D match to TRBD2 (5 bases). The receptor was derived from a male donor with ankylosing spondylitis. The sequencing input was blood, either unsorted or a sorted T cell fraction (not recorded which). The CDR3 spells CASSLISRGNIQYF. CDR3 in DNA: TGTGCCAGCAGCCTCATCTCCCGGGGAAACATTCAGTACTTC.